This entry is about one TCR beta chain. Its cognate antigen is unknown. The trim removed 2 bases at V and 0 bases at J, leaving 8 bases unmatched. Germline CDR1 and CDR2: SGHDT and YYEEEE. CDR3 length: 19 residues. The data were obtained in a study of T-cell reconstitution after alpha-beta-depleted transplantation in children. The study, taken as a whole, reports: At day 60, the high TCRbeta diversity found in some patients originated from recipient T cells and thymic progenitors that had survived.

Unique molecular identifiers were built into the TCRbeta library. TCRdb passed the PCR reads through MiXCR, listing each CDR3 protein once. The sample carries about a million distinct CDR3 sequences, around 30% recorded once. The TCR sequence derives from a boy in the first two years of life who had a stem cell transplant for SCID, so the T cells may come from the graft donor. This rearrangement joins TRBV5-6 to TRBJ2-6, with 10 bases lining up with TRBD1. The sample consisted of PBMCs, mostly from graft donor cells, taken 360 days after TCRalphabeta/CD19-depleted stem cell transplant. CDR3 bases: TGTGCCAGCAGCTTCGGGACAGGGGTAGGAGCCTCTGGGGCCAACGTCCTGACTTTC. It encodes CASSFGTGVGASGANVLTF.